This T cell receptor (beta chain) was documented in a study of OX40 agonist ivuxolimab in advanced cancers. The method was immunoSEQ multiplex PCR; TCRdb's version includes in-frame clones alone and lacks a portion of them. The top ten clones hold about 5% of a sample with about 71,000 clones, 80% to 90% of them seen once. CDR1 and CDR2 (germline): MDHEN, SYDVKM. This CDR3 contains 15 residues. V dropped 5 bases and J dropped 7; count of bases not matched to a gene: 11. The clonotype was recovered from an adult with an advanced solid tumor such as melanoma, head and neck, liver or kidney cancer. The sample in question was CD4+ or CD8+ T cells sorted from blood, obtained in a trial of the OX40 agonist ivuxolimab. The gene calls are TRBV28 and TRBJ2-7; 10 bases map to TRBD1. Written as DNA, the CDR3 is TGTGCCAGCAGTCTCACCGGGACAGGGGCGCGGGAGCAGTACTTC. This sequence encodes CASSLTGTGAREQYF.